The clone carrying this T cell receptor (beta chain) was detected once. These data come from a study of control samples from healthy donors and cancer patients. Repertoires were generated with immunoSEQ multiplex PCR, while TCRdb's copy carries only in-frame clones and drops some. Of around 120,000 clones in the sample, approximately 88% were seen once. Germline CDR1 is MNHEY and CDR2 is SVGAGI. Trimming took off 8 bases at V and 2 bases at J, with 13 bases between the two ends. This CDR3 has 13 amino acids. The TCR originated in a man aged 35-49 years in good health. The chain employs TRBV6-5 and TRBJ2-7, with D perhaps matching TRBD2 (5 bases). Sequencing was carried out using blood. Written as DNA, the CDR3 is TGTGCCAGCCGGGAAAGGGCGACCTACGAGCAGTACTTC. Amino acid sequence: CASRERATYEQYF.